This note documents a single T cell receptor (beta chain) sequence. Its antigen is not identified. This specimen comes from a study of graft-versus-host responses after intestinal transplantation. Study background: Transplants were multivisceral, liver-intestinal, or isolated intestinal.

Overall study results and limits: Circulating GvH clones peaking coincided with falling HvG clones soon after transplant. Investigators detected GvH clones in recipient marrow, with some emerging earlier in ileum or blood.

V lost 6 bases, J lost 8 bases, and 11 bases stayed unmatched. The CDR3 consists of 15 residues. Germline CDR1 is MDHEN and CDR2 is SYDVKM. The assay was immunoSEQ multiplex PCR, and TCRdb's table has in-frame clones only and misses some. The repertoire holds around 96,000 clones, with approximately 90% as singletons. V is TRBV28 and J is TRBJ1-2, with TRBD1 matching over 11 bases. Sequencing used unstimulated CD4+ T cells sorted from spleen or lymph node cells, obtained before intestinal transplant. This TCR was recovered from a human donor who received an intestinal transplant. CDR3 DNA sequence: TGTGCCAGCAGGGCAACCGGACAGGGGGCGGAAGGCTACACCTTC. Protein product: CASRATGQGAEGYTF.